The 23 T cell receptor beta chains reported below all come from one sample, sequenced in a study of Tregs in tolerant kidney transplant recipients. The data were produced by immunoSEQ multiplex PCR, yet TCRdb's version contains in-frame clones alone and is incomplete. The sample contains approximately 90,000 clones, 90% to 95% of which appear only once. Recipients received nonmyeloablative bone marrow transplants from related graft donors, with transient mixed chimerism. The material sequenced was CD4+ T cells from blood (PBMCs), taken 12 months after the transplant. The receptors stem from a human patient who received a combined kidney and bone marrow transplant. A subset of T cells may come from the graft donor.

V and J are TRBV29-1 and TRBJ2-7, with 12 nucleotides matching TRBD1. Germline V lookup: CDR1 SQVTM, CDR2 ANQGSEA. V lost 7 bases, J lost 6 bases, and 7 bases stayed unmatched. The CDR3 totals 13 residues. The CDR3 bases are TGCAGCGCTGGGGACAGGGGGCTCGGCGAGCAGTACTTC. Amino acid sequence: CSAGDRGLGEQYF.

This chain connects TRBV2 to TRBJ2-5; 9 bases align to TRBD2. With 6 bases clipped from V and 4 bases from J, the junction kept 21 bases outside the gene matches. Per the germline V gene, CDR1 is SNHLY and CDR2 is FYNNEI. The CDR3 length is 19 residues. The CDR3 region has the DNA TGTGCCAGCAGCCTCTTAGGTAGCGGGAGCACCCTAGCCTCAGAGACCCAGTACTTC. This encodes CASSLLGSGSTLASETQYF.

This clone appeared a few times. The CDR3 sequence: CAISDLERGGFYEQYF. CDR3 sequence (DNA): TGTGCCATCAGTGACCTCGAGCGGGGGGGCTTCTACGAGCAGTACTTC. The V and J genes are TRBV10-3 and TRBJ2-7, with 10 bases aligning to TRBD2. In germline, CDR1 is ENHRY, CDR2 SYGVKD. Trimming at V came to 3 bases and at J to 3 bases, leaving 8 bases not matched to a gene. The CDR3 consists of 16 residues.

This sequence joins TRBV4-1 and TRBJ1-4; D remains unclear. This CDR3 is built from 18 residues. Trimming stripped 3 bases from V and 0 bases from J, with 17 bases between. Germline loops: CDR1 MGHRA, CDR2 YSYEKL. CDR3 nucleotide sequence: TGCGCCAGCAGCCACCAAAGCCCAAAACGGGCAACTAATGAAAAACTGTTTTTT. It yields the protein CASSHQSPKRATNEKLFF.

This sequence joins TRBV4-2 and TRBJ2-3; 11 nucleotides line up with TRBD2. Germline CDR1 and CDR2: LGHNA and YNFKEQ. V was pared by 4 bases and J by 8 bases, with 17 bases of the junction left unmatched. The CDR3 is 18 residues long. CDR3 sequence reads: CASSLRNRVAGGQFTQYF. CDR3 in DNA: TGTGCCAGCAGCCTCCGCAATCGAGTAGCGGGGGGGCAGTTTACGCAGTATTTT.

The rearrangement joins TRBV18 to TRBJ2-7; 13 bases are shared with TRBD2. CDR1 and CDR2 from the germline V gene are KGHSH and LQKENI. This CDR3 has 15 amino acids. The V and J ends lost 4 bases and 2 bases, in that order; junction bases with no gene match: 2. The CDR3 reads CASSRTSGGPYEQYF. The DNA for the CDR3 is TGTGCCAGCTCACGGACTAGCGGGGGCCCCTACGAGCAGTACTTC.

This chain links TRBV10-3 with TRBJ2-1; TRBD2 aligns across 10 bases. With 4 bases clipped from V and 6 bases from J, the junction kept 3 bases outside the gene matches. Germline V gives CDR1 ENHRY, CDR2 SYGVKD. The CDR3 is made up of 14 amino acids. CDR3 amino acids: CAISAPSGSNEQFF. Here the CDR3 DNA reads TGTGCCATCAGTGCACCTAGCGGGAGCAATGAGCAGTTCTTC.

This rearrangement joins TRBV7-6 to TRBJ2-1; TRBD1 agrees at 8 bases. The junction had 13 bases not matched to a gene; V was cut back by 5 bases and J by 4 bases. The germline V gene has CDR1 SGHVS and CDR2 FNYEAQ. The CDR3 contains 17 residues. Here the CDR3 reads CASSPISAGQAYNEQFF. For the CDR3, the DNA is TGTGCCAGCAGCCCCATCTCCGCGGGACAGGCATACAATGAGCAGTTCTTC. Supplemented by reference TRBV7-6 and TRBJ2-1, the full variable domain reads GAGVSQSPRYKVTKRGQDVALRCDPISGHVSLYWYRQALGQGPEFLTYFNYEAQQDKSGLPNDRFSAERPEGSISTLTIQRTEQRDSAMYRCASSPISAGQAYNEQFFGPGTRLTVL.

The genes are TRBV27 and TRBJ2-7; the match to TRBD1 covers 8 bases. This CDR3 spans 14 amino acids. In germline, CDR1 is MNHEY, CDR2 SMNVEV (reference sequence). V gave up 3 bases and J gave up 5 bases; unmatched junction bases: 6. The CDR3 is CASSFRGRIDEQYF. CDR3 DNA: TGTGCCAGCAGTTTCAGGGGGCGCATAGACGAGCAGTACTTC.

This chain connects TRBV6-6 to TRBJ2-1, with 11 bases that match TRBD2. Germline values: CDR1 MNHNY, CDR2 SVGAGI (reference sequence). CDR3 length: 14 residues. V lost 2 bases, J lost 9 bases, and 3 bases stayed unmatched. CDR3 residues: CASSYLTSGIEQFF. CDR3 DNA: TGTGCCAGCAGTTACCTGACTAGCGGGATTGAGCAGTTCTTC.

This clone has just one count. The chain has TRBV2 and TRBJ1-1; 10 nucleotides line up with TRBD1. Trimming took 5 bases from V and 6 from J; bases not matched to a gene: 6. Germline loops: CDR1 SNHLY, CDR2 FYNNEI. This CDR3 comprises 14 residues. The CDR3 DNA follows: TGTGCCAGCAGTCGGGACAGGGGAAACCCTGAAGCTTTCTTT. Translated, it gives CASSRDRGNPEAFF. The full variable domain, completed using reference TRBV2 and TRBJ1-1, is EPEVTQTPSHQVTQMGQEVILRCVPISNHLYFYWYRQILGQKVEFLVSFYNNEISEKSEIFDDQFSVERPDGSNFTLKIRSTKLEDSAMYFCASSRDRGNPEAFFGQGTRLTVV.

V and J are TRBV19 and TRBJ2-5, with 9 bases matching TRBD2. V shed 5 bases and J 0 bases; nucleotides not matched to a gene: 4. CDR1 LNHDA and CDR2 SQIVND come from the germline V gene (reference sequence). The length of the CDR3 is 15 residues. CDR3 sequence (DNA): TGTGCCAGTAGTTATCTAGCGGGGAACCAAGAGACCCAGTACTTC. Residues: CASSYLAGNQETQYF.

The chain uses TRBV5-6 and TRBJ2-5; D is possibly TRBD2 (5 bases). Germline V gene lookup returns CDR1 SGHDT and CDR2 YYEEEE. The CDR3 has 13 amino acids. V dropped 0 bases and J dropped 9 bases, with 12 bases sitting between them. CDR3 sequence reads: CASSLAALRAQYF. As DNA, the CDR3 is TGTGCCAGCAGCTTGGCGGCGCTGCGGGCCCAGTACTTC. Full variable domain (rest looked up from reference TRBV5-6 and TRBJ2-5): DAGVTQSPTHLIKTRGQQVTLRCSPKSGHDTVSWYQQALGQGPQFIFQYYEEEERQRGNFPDRFSGHQFPNYSSELNVNALLLGDSALYLCASSLAALRAQYFGPGTRLLVL.

The CDR3 nucleotides are TGTGCCAGCAGCCGACAGGGTTTCCCCAATGAGCAGTTCTTC. This gives the protein CASSRQGFPNEQFF. V usage is TRBV4-2 and J usage is TRBJ2-1; the match to TRBD1 covers 7 bases. Losses at the gene ends were 4 bases for V and 6 bases for J; bases not matched to a gene: 6. Germline V gives CDR1 LGHNA, CDR2 YNFKEQ. The CDR3 sequence is 14 residues long.

This rearrangement joins TRBV14 to TRBJ2-7; possible D gene TRBD1, 6 bases. V shed 1 base and J shed 2 bases, with 15 bases lying between them. The germline gives CDR1 SGHDN, CDR2 FVKESK. This CDR3 is built from 16 residues. CDR3 in amino acids: CASSQVYRASTYEQYF. The DNA of the CDR3 is TGTGCCAGCAGCCAAGTCTACAGGGCATCGACCTACGAGCAGTACTTC.

Concerning this clone itself: Within the sample, other DNA sequences also encode this same CDR3. The gene calls are TRBV9 and TRBJ2-3, with D tentatively TRBD1 (5 bases). The V end was cut by 4 bases, the J end by 0 bases, with 15 bases between. The CDR3 spans 16 residues. CDR1 and CDR2 (germline): SGDLS, YYNGEE. The CDR3 bases are TGTGCCAGCAGCCCACGACAGACTCCTAGCACAGATACGCAGTATTTT. The encoded protein is CASSPRQTPSTDTQYF.

The chain has TRBV7-2 and TRBJ2-3; 9 nucleotides agree with TRBD2. The CDR3 covers 15 residues. CDR1 and CDR2 (germline): SGHTA, FQGNSA. The trim removed 3 bases at V and 4 bases at J, leaving 5 bases unmatched. In DNA, the CDR3 is TGTGCCAGCAGCTTTAGCGGGAGTGGAGCAGATACGCAGTATTTT. Its translation: CASSFSGSGADTQYF.

The chain uses TRBV15 and TRBJ1-5; 8 bases are shared with TRBD1. V was clipped by 3 bases and J by 3 bases; unmatched bases: 7. The CDR3 is made up of 16 amino acids. Germline values: CDR1 LNHNV, CDR2 YYDKDF (reference sequence). The CDR3 DNA is TGTGCCACCAGCAGGCAAGGACAGGGTTTCAATCAGCCCCAGCATTTT. Amino acid sequence: CATSRQGQGFNQPQHF. Full variable domain (outside the CDR3, taken from reference TRBV15 and TRBJ1-5): DAMVIQNPRYQVTQFGKPVTLSCSQTLNHNVMYWYQQKSSQAPKLLFHYYDKDFNNEADTPDNFQSRRPNTSFCFLDIRSPGLGDTAMYLCATSRQGQGFNQPQHFGDGTRLSIL.

V gene TRBV29-1 combines with J gene TRBJ2-2; 9 nucleotides match TRBD2. In germline, CDR1 is SQVTM, CDR2 ANQGSEA. After removal of 0 bases from V and 6 bases from J, the junction contained 8 bases not matched to a gene. This CDR3 has 16 residues. This CDR3 is CSVEDWNSGSAGELFF. The CDR3 DNA reads as TGCAGCGTTGAAGATTGGAATAGCGGGAGCGCCGGGGAGCTGTTTTTT.

The chain has TRBV30 and TRBJ2-5, with TRBD2 matching 11 bases. The germline V gene encodes CDR1 GTSNPN and CDR2 SVGIG (reference sequence). V was pared by 7 bases and J by 2 bases, with 9 bases of the junction left unmatched. The CDR3 is made up of 15 amino acids. The CDR3 here is CAFLPGLAAQETQYF. The DNA for the CDR3 is TGTGCCTTCTTACCGGGACTAGCGGCTCAAGAGACCCAGTACTTC.

The V and J genes are TRBV11-3 and TRBJ1-2; D is perhaps TRBD1 (6 bases). This CDR3 region has 13 residues. CDR1 and CDR2 from the germline V gene are SGHNT and YENEEA. V was clipped by 7 bases and J by 6 bases, with 15 bases between them. The CDR3 bases are TGTGCCAGCACCTTTCCAGGGGTTGATGGCTACACCTTC. Amino acid sequence: CASTFPGVDGYTF.

The rearrangement joins TRBV4-1 to TRBJ1-5; 7 nucleotides match TRBD1. V lost 4 bases to trimming and J lost 6 bases; unmatched junction nucleotides: 6. The CDR3 covers 14 residues. Germline-derived CDR1 and CDR2 are MGHRA and YSYEKL. The CDR3 coding sequence is TGCGCCAGCAGCCCTACAGGGGCGGTTCAGCCCCAGCATTTT. This sequence encodes CASSPTGAVQPQHF.

J is TRBJ2-2 and V is TRBV5-4; TRBD1 matches at 8 bases. V lost 5 bases and J lost 5; bases outside the gene matches: 5. This CDR3 region has 14 residues. In germline, CDR1 is SGHNT, CDR2 YYREEE (reference sequence). The CDR3 loop is CASRTTGETGELFF. The CDR3 region has the DNA TGTGCCAGCAGGACGACAGGGGAAACCGGGGAGCTGTTTTTT.